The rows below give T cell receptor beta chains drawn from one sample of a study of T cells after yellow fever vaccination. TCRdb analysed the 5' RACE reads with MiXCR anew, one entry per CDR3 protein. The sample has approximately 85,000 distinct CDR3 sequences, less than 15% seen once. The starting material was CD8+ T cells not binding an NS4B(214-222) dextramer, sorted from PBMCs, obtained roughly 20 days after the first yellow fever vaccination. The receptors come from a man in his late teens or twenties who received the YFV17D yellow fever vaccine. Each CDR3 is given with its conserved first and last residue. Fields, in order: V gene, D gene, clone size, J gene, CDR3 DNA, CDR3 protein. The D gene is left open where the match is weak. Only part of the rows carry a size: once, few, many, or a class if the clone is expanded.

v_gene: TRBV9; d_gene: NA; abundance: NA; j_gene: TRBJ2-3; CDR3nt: TGTGCCAGCAGCGTAGCTTACGGGGGAAGCACAGATACGCAGTATTTT; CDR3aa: CASSVAYGGSTDTQYF
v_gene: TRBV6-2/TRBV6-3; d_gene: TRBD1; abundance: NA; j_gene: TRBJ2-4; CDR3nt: TGTGCCAGCAGCTGGGACAGGGAAAAAGACATTCAGTACTTC; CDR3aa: CASSWDREKDIQYF
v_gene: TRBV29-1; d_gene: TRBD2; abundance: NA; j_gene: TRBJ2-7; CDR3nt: TGCAGCGTTGAAGTTAGCGGGGATAGCTCCTACGAGCAGTACTTC; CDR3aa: CSVEVSGDSSYEQYF
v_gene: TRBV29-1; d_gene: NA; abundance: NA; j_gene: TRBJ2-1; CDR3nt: TGCAGCGGAAGAACGGGGGGCCATTACAATGAGCAGTTCTTC; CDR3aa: CSGRTGGHYNEQFF
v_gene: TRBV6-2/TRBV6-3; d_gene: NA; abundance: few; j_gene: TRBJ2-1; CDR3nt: TGTGCCAGCATCCCGGGGGGCCACAATGAGCAGTTCTTC; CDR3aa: CASIPGGHNEQFF
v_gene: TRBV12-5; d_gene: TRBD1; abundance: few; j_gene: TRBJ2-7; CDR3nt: TGTGCTAGTGGTTCCAAACCCGGGACAGGGGATTACGAGCAGTACTTC; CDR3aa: CASGSKPGTGDYEQYF
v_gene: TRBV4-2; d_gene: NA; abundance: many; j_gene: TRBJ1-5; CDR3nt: TGTGCCAGCAGCCAAGATATGAGGGGAACCAATCAGCCCCAGCATTTT; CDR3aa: CASSQDMRGTNQPQHF
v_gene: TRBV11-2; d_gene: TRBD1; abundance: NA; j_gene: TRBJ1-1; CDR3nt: TGTGCCAGCAGCTTTGGTGAAAGGGGGCGCGACACTGAAGCTTTCTTT; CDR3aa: CASSFGERGRDTEAFF
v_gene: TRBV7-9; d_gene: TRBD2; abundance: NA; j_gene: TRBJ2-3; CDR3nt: TGTGCCAGCAGCTTCCCCCTAGCGGGCAACACAGATACGCAGTATTTT; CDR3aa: CASSFPLAGNTDTQYF
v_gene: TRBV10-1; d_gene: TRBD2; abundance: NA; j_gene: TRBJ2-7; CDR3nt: TGCGCCAGCAGTGAGACGCAACTAGCGGGTGAGCAGTACTTC; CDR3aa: CASSETQLAGEQYF
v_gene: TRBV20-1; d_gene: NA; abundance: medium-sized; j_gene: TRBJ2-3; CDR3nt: TGCAGTGCTAGAGCCCGGGACGAAGGAAGAGATACGCAGTATTTT; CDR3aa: CSARARDEGRDTQYF
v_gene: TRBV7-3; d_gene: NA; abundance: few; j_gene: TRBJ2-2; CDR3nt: TGTGCCAGCAGCTTTGACTACGGGGAGCTGTTTTTT; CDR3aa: CASSFDYGELFF
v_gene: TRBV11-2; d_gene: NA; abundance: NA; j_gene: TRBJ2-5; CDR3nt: TGTGCCAGCAGCCCGGGACGGAGCCAAGAGACCCAGTACTTC; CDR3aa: CASSPGRSQETQYF
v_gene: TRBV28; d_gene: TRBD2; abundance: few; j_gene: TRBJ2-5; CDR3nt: TGTGCCAGCAGTGGAGCGGGGGGTTGGCTGGAGACCCAGTACTTC; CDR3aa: CASSGAGGWLETQYF
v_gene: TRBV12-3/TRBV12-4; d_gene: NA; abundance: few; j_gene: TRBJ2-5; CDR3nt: TGTGCCAGCAGTTTACCGACGTTAAGGCAGAAAGAGACCCAGTACTTC; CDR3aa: CASSLPTLRQKETQYF
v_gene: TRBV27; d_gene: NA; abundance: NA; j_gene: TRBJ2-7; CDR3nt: TGTGCCAGCAGTTTGCGGACAGATGGGTACGAGCAGTACTTC; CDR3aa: CASSLRTDGYEQYF
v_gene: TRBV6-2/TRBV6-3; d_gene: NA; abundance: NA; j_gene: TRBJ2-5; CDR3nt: TGTGCCAGCAGTTACGGGGGAGCGGAGACCCAGTACTTC; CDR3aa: CASSYGGAETQYF
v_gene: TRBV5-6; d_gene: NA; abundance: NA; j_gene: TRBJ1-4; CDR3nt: TGTGCCAGCAGCTCCAGGGGAAGGAAGAAGAAACTGTTTTTT; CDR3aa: CASSSRGRKKKLFF
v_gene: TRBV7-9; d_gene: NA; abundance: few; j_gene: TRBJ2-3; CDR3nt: TGTGCCTATGGGGGGGGCTTCACAGATACGCAGTATTTT; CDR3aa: CAYGGGFTDTQYF
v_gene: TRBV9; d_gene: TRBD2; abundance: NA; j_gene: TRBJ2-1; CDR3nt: TGTGCCAGCAGCGTAGGCGGGGGGGCCCATGAGCAGTTCTTC; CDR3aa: CASSVGGGAHEQFF
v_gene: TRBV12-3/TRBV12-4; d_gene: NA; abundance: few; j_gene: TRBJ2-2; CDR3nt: TGTGCCAGCAGTTTAGCGCCCCACACCGGGGAGCTGTTTTTT; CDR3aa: CASSLAPHTGELFF
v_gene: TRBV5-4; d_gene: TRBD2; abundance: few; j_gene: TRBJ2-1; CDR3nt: TGTGCCAGCAGCAAGAAACCCTTAGCGGGGGCCTACAATGAGCAGTTCTTC; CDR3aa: CASSKKPLAGAYNEQFF
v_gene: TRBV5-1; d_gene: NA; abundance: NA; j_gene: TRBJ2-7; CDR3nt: TGCGCCAGCAGCTTGTATCCGGAAACCTACGAGCAGTACTTC; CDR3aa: CASSLYPETYEQYF
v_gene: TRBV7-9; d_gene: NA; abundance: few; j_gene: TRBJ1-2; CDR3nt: TGTGCCAGCAGCTCTATTCCCCCCAACTATGGCTACACCTTC; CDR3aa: CASSSIPPNYGYTF
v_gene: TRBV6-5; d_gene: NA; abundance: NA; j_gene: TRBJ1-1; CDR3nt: TGTGCCAGCAGTTATGGGGGGGGCCTGAACACTGAAGCTTTCTTT; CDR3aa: CASSYGGGLNTEAFF
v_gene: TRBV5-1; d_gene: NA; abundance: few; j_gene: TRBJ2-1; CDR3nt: TGCGCCAGCAGCTTAAGGGCGGGACGAGACCCATACAATGAGCAGTTCTTC; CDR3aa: CASSLRAGRDPYNEQFF
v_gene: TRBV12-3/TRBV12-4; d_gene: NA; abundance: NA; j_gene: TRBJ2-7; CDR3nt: TGTGCCAGCAGTGGGGACGCAACCTACGAGCAGTACTTC; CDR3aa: CASSGDATYEQYF
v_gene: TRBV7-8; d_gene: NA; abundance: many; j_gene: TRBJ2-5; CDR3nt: TGTGCCAGCAGCTTAGGCGGCCAAGAGACCCAGTACTTC; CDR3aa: CASSLGGQETQYF
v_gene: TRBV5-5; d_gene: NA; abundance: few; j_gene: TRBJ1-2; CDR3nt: TGTGCCAGCAGACAGGAGTCTGATGGCTACACCTTC; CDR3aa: CASRQESDGYTF
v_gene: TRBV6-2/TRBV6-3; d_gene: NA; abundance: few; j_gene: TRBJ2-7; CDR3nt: TGTGCCAGCAGTTACGTGGGGGTAACCTACGAGCAGTACTTC; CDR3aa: CASSYVGVTYEQYF
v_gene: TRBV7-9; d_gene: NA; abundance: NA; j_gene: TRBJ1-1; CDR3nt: TGTGCCAGCAGCTTAGCTCAGGGGATAAGCACTGAAGCTTTCTTT; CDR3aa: CASSLAQGISTEAFF
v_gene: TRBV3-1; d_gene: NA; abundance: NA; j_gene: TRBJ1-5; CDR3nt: TGTGCCAGCAGCCCCGGGACGGGGGGGGTTTATGGGACCCAGCATTTT; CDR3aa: CASSPGTGGVYGTQHF
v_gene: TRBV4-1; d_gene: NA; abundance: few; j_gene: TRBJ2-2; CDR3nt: TGCGCCAGCAGCCAAGATATAAGTGGGGTAGTGGGGAGGACCGGGGAGCTGTTTTTT; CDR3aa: CASSQDISGVVGRTGELFF
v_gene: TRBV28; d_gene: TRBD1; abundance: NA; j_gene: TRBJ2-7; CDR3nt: TGTGCCAGCAGTCCCGGACAGGGGAAGGACGAGCAGTACTTC; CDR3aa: CASSPGQGKDEQYF
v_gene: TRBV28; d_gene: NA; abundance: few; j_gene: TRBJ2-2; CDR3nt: TGTGCCAGCAAGGACAGTCAGAACACCGGGGAGCTGTTTTTT; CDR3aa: CASKDSQNTGELFF
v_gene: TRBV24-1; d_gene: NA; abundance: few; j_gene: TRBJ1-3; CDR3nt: TGTGCCACCAGTGATTTCAATGGAAACACCATATATTTT; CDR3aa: CATSDFNGNTIYF
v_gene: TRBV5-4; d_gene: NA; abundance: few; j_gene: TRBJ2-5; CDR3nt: TGTGCCACCCCGGCGGTCCAAGAGACCCAGTACTTC; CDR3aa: CATPAVQETQYF
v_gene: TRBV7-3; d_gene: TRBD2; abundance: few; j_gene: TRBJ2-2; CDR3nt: TGTGCCAGCAGTCCCTCCCGGGGGGGCTGGCCCGGGGAGCTGTTTTTT; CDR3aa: CASSPSRGGWPGELFF
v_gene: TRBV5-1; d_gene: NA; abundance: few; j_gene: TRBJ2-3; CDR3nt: TGCGCCAGCAGCTTGGAGCACACTAGCACAGATACGCAGTATTTT; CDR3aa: CASSLEHTSTDTQYF
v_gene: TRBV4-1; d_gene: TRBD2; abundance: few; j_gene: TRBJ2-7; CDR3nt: TGCGCCAGCAGCCTTAGGGCCCCTAGCGGGGCCTACGAGCAGTACTTC; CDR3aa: CASSLRAPSGAYEQYF
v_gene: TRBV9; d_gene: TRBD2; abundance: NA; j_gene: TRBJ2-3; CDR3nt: TGTGCCAGCAGCGGACGGCTAGCGGGGGAGGCAGATACGCAGTATTTT; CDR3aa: CASSGRLAGEADTQYF
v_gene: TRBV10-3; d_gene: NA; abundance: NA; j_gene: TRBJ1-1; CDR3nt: TGTGCCATCAGTGAGTCGAGTGAGGGGTCGAACACTGAAGCTTTCTTT; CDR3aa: CAISESSEGSNTEAFF
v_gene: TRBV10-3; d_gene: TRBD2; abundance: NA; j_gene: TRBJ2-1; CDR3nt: TGTGCCATCAGTGACCTCGGGGGGGGATCGGGGTCCTACAATGAGCAGTTCTTC; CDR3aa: CAISDLGGGSGSYNEQFF
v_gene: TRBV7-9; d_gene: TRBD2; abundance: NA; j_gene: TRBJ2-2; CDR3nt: TGTGCCAGCAGCCGCGGACTAGCGGGGGGCTACACCGGGGAGCTGTTTTTT; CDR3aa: CASSRGLAGGYTGELFF
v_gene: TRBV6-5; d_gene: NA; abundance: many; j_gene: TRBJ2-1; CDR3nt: TGTGCCAGCAGTCCCGGGGGCCATGAGCAGTTCTTC; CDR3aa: CASSPGGHEQFF
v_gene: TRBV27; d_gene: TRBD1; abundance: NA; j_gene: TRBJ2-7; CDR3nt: TGTGCCAGCCGCCGACCAGACGGGACAGGGAACTACGAGCAGTACTTC; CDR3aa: CASRRPDGTGNYEQYF